This T cell receptor beta chain was recovered during a study of a mutant IDH1 vaccine in newly diagnosed glioma. Study-wide context: Radiotherapy, temozolomide, or both had been given previously, and both were given to most. Whole-study results and caveats: A vaccine-induced immune response developed in 93.3% of the patients.

Only in-frame clones appear in the TCRdb table, and some are missing; sequencing was by immunoSEQ multiplex PCR. The profile shows some 63,000 clones, 74% of them singletons. Comments on this clone: Its specificity is unknown.

V lost 0 bases to trimming and J lost 10 bases, with 13 bases between them. Germline lookup yields CDR1 SGDLS and CDR2 YYNGEE. The CDR3 totals 14 residues. Time point indicated: week 35, safety follow-up. Each dose delivered 300 ug of mutant IDH1 20-mer peptide subcutaneously with imiquimod. Astrocytomas that were new, WHO grade 3 or 4, IDH1-mutant and ATRX-lost were present in the donors. The sequence came from a man aged 45-65 years with glioma. V and J are TRBV9 and TRBJ1-4; D ambiguous. The sample in question was PBMCs, obtained from a glioma patient whose treatment included an IDH1 peptide vaccine. In nucleotides, the CDR3 is TGTGCCAGCAGCGTAGCCCCTAATTCGGGAAAACTGTTTTTT. Translating gives CASSVAPNSGKLFF.